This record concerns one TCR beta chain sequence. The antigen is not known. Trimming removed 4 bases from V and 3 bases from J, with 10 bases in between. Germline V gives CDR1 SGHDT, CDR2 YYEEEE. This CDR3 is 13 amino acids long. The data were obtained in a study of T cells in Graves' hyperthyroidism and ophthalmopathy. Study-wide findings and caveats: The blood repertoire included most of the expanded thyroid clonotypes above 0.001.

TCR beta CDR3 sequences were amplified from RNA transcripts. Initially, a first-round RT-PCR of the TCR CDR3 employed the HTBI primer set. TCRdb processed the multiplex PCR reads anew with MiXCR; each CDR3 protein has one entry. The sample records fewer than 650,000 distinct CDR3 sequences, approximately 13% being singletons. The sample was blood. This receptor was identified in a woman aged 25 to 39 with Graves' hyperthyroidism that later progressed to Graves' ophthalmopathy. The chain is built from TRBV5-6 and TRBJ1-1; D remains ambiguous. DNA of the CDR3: TGTGCCAGCAGCCCTTCTACGTACACTGAAGCTTTCTTT. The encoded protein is CASSPSTYTEAFF.